This TCR beta chain was observed in a study of blood T cell repertoires in COVID-19. In the study overall: Both acute and convalescent COVID-19 samples were obtained from the United States, Italy and Spain.

While infection was still active, Seattle patients were enrolled and then followed longitudinally. CDR1 and CDR2 from the germline V gene are LNHDA and SQIVND (reference sequence). Trimming cost V 3 bases and J 7 bases; bases outside gene matches: 5. The CDR3 has 14 amino acids. Libraries were prepared by immunoSEQ multiplex PCR; TCRdb keeps only in-frame clonotypes and omits some of them. The sample consists of 250,000 or so clones, 70% to 90% of them appearing once. The TCR originated in a man aged 25 to 45 with COVID-19, enrolled during active disease. The gene calls are TRBV19 and TRBJ2-1; 8 positions match TRBD2. The sample comprised peripheral blood. Here the CDR3 reads CASSMGGGSNEQFF. The CDR3 bases are TGTGCCAGTAGTATGGGCGGGGGGTCGAATGAGCAGTTCTTC. The whole variable domain, filled in from reference TRBV19 and TRBJ2-1, reads DGGITQSPKYLFRKEGQNVTLSCEQNLNHDAMYWYRQDPGQGLRLIYYSQIVNDFQKGDIAEGYSVSREKKESFPLTVTSAQKNPTAFYLCASSMGGGSNEQFFGPGTRLTVL.